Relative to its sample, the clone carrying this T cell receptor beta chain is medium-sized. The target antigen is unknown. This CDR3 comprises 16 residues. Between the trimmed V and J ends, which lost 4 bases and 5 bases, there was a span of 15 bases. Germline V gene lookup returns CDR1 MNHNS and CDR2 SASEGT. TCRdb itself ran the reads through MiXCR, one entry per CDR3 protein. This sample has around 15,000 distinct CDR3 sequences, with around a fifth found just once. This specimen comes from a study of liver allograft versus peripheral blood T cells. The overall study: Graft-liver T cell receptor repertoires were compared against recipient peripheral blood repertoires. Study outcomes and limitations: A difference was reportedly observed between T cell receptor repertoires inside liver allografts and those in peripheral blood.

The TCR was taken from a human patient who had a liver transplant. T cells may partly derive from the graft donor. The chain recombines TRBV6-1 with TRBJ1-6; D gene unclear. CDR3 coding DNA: TGTGCCAGCAGTGGTCTAGCGGGGAGGGATAATTCACCCCTCCACTTT. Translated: CASSGLAGRDNSPLHF.